This T cell receptor (beta chain) was captured by sequencing in a study of T cells in Graves' hyperthyroidism and ophthalmopathy. Whole-study findings and limits: Stable hyperthyroidism and ophthalmopathy were separated using 13 V-J signatures.

V lost 7 bases and J 5 bases, leaving 19 bases between the germline ends. The CDR3 consists of 14 residues. The germline CDR1 and CDR2 sequences are SQVTM and ANQGSEA. The study included ophthalmopathy patients with Clinical Activity Score at least 3, NOSPECS grade at least 4 and duration under 3 months. As for this clonotype: Its antigen remains unknown.

TCR beta CDR3 regions were amplified from RNA transcripts. The TCR CDR3 first-round RT-PCR relied on the HTBI primer set. From the multiplex PCR reads, TCRdb called clonotypes with MiXCR, one entry per CDR3 protein. The sample records under 400,000 distinct CDR3 sequences, about 16% being singletons. The TCR originated in a woman aged 55-69 years with Graves' ophthalmopathy. The chain uses TRBV29-1 and TRBJ2-3; the D gene is possibly TRBD2 (5 bases). The sample was blood. CDR3 in DNA: TGCAGCGGGCATGGGCGGGTCCGGAGAGATACGCAGTATTTT. Amino acids: CSGHGRVRRDTQYF.